This TCR beta chain stems from a study of blood T cell repertoires in COVID-19. Study background: COVID-19 samples collected from the United States, Italy and Spain covered acute and convalescent phases. T cells, B-cell-depleted T cells, or PBMCs provided the cDNA or gDNA that served as material.

Original handling: Estimates of nucleated cell counts were drawn from the amplification of reference gene primers. Libraries were prepared by immunoSEQ multiplex PCR; TCRdb keeps only in-frame clonotypes and omits some of them. V and J calls and clone size come straight from that table; D and trimming were deduced from the DNA. This table holds some 90,000 clones, about 88% found once. Trimming stripped 7 bases from V and 4 bases from J, with 10 bases between. Germline V gene data show CDR1 as SGHRS and CDR2 as YFSETQ. The CDR3 has 12 residues. This TCR was sampled from a man aged 50 to 59 with acute or convalescent COVID-19. The chain is built from TRBV5-1 and TRBJ2-3, with no clear D. The sequenced sample was peripheral blood. CDR3 amino acids: CASGDSPDTQYF. The CDR3, as DNA: TGCGCCAGCGGTGACTCGCCAGATACGCAGTATTTT.